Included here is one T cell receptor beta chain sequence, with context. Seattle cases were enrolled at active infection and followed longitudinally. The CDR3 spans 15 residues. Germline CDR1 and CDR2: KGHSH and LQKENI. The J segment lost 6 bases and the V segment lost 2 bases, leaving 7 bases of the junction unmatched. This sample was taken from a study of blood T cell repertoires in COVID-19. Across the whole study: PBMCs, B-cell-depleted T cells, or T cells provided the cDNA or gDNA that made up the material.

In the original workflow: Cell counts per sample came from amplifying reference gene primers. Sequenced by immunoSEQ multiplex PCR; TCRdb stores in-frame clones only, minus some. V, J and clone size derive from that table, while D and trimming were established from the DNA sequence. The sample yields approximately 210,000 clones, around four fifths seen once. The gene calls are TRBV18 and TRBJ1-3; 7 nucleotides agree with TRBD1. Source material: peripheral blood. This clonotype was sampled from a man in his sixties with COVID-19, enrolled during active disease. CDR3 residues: CASSPNRGGENTIYF. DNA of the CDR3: TGTGCCAGCTCACCAAACAGGGGTGGCGAAAACACCATATATTTT.